Below are 17 T cell receptor beta chains sequenced from a single sample in a study of cytomegalovirus exposure and HLA in healthy donors. PCR employed 60 Vbeta and 13 Jbeta primers. Generated by immunoSEQ multiplex PCR, the TCRdb table keeps only in-frame clones and is missing some. The sample carries about 150,000 clones, about 73% recorded once. Sequencing used PBMCs. The source of these receptors is an older woman in good health and CMV-seropositive.

The genes are TRBV2 and TRBJ2-7, with 8 bases that match TRBD1. The V gene end was trimmed by 6 bases and the J gene end by 5 bases; junction bases not matched to a gene: 9. The CDR3 is made up of 14 amino acids. Germline V gene lookup returns CDR1 SNHLY and CDR2 FYNNEI. Written as DNA, the CDR3 is TGTGCCAGCAGAATAGCGCAGGGGGCCCACGAGCAGTACTTC. This translates into CASRIAQGAHEQYF.

The chain couples TRBV5-1 to TRBJ2-1; D perhaps matches TRBD1 (6 bases). V was pared by 4 bases and J by 6 bases, with 14 bases between. CDR3 length: 14 residues. CDR1 and CDR2 (germline): SGHRS, YFSETQ. The CDR3 here is CASSNPQGGNEQFF. Written as DNA, the CDR3 is TGCGCCAGCAGCAATCCACAGGGCGGCAATGAGCAGTTCTTC.

The chain couples TRBV5-1 to TRBJ1-2, with 8 bases identical to TRBD1. V shed 2 bases and J 7 bases; nucleotides not matched to a gene: 4. This CDR3 contains 13 residues. Germline CDR1 and CDR2: SGHRS and YFSETQ. CDR3: CASSFSGGFGYTF. DNA for the CDR3: TGCGCCAGCAGCTTTTCAGGGGGCTTTGGCTACACCTTC. The complete variable domain, with remaining parts taken from reference TRBV5-1 and TRBJ1-2, reads KAGVTQTPRYLIKTRGQQVTLSCSPISGHRSVSWYQQTPGQGLQFLFEYFSETQRNKGNFPGRFSGRQFSNSRSEMNVSTLELGDSALYLCASSFSGGFGYTFGSGTRLTVV.

The chain joins TRBV28 to TRBJ2-7, with unresolved D. The germline V gene has CDR1 MDHEN and CDR2 SYDVKM. The CDR3 length is 12 residues. Trimming removed 4 bases at V and 0 bases at J, with 4 bases between. CDR3 loop: CASSWASYEQYF. The CDR3, as DNA: TGTGCCAGCAGTTGGGCCTCCTACGAGCAGTACTTC. The full variable domain, in which reference TRBV28 and TRBJ2-7 provide the parts outside the CDR3, is DVKVTQSSRYLVKRTGEKVFLECVQDMDHENMFWYRQDPGLGLRLIYFSYDVKMKEKGDIPEGYSVSREKKERFSLILESASTNQTSMYLCASSWASYEQYFGPGTRLTVT.

V gene TRBV2 combines with J gene TRBJ1-2; perhaps TRBD1 as D (5 bases). This CDR3 region has 13 residues. In germline, CDR1 is SNHLY, CDR2 FYNNEI. V was shortened by 11 bases and J by 6 bases, with 19 bases between the two germline ends. The CDR3 protein is CAGTRKTDHGYTF. The CDR3 DNA follows: TGTGCCGGCACAAGGAAGACAGATCATGGCTACACCTTC.

The rearrangement links TRBV9 to TRBJ2-1; 10 bases agree with TRBD2. Germline values: CDR1 SGDLS, CDR2 YYNGEE. The CDR3 is 18 amino acids. The V gene end was trimmed by 3 bases and the J gene end by 9 bases; junction bases not matched to a gene: 18. The chain's CDR3 is CASSGEGRGLARRVEQFF. The CDR3 nucleotides read TGTGCCAGCAGCGGTGAGGGGAGGGGACTAGCGCGAAGGGTTGAGCAGTTCTTC.

In its sample, this clone was seen once. J is TRBJ2-7 and V is TRBV7-8; no firm D call. Trimming shortened V by 1 base and J by 0 bases, and 10 bases separated the two germline ends. This CDR3 spans 15 amino acids. Germline assignment: CDR1 SGHVS and CDR2 FQNEAQ. As DNA, the CDR3 is TGTGCCAGCAGCTTAGAAGAGGAACGCTCCTACGAGCAGTACTTC. This encodes CASSLEEERSYEQYF.

This clone came up a few times. The gene calls are TRBV10-3 and TRBJ1-4; the match to TRBD1 covers 10 bases. The CDR3 runs to 20 residues. Germline V gene sequence: CDR1 ENHRY, CDR2 SYGVKD. The J segment lost 5 bases and the V segment lost 0 bases, leaving 15 bases of the junction unmatched. The DNA of the CDR3 is TGTGCCATCAGTGAGTCCACCCCCTTGTGGACAGGGGGGAGCAATGAAAAACTGTTTTTT. The encoded protein is CAISESTPLWTGGSNEKLFF.

This clone was seen a single time. The chain has TRBV28 and TRBJ1-2; TRBD1 might be the D (6 bases). The CDR3 has 13 amino acids. With 4 bases removed from V and 5 bases from J, the gap between germline ends came to 11 bases. Germline-derived CDR1 and CDR2 are MDHEN and SYDVKM. The CDR3 region is CASSSGASYGYTF. The CDR3 DNA reads TGTGCCAGCAGTTCAGGGGCCTCTTATGGCTACACCTTC.

The V call is TRBV19, the J call TRBJ1-5; unclear D gene. Per the germline V gene, CDR1 is LNHDA and CDR2 is SQIVND (reference sequence). The CDR3 totals 14 residues. Trimming cost V 3 bases and J 0 bases, with 6 bases left between them. CDR3 DNA: TGTGCCAGTAGTATGGGCAATAGCAATCAGCCCCAGCATTTT. Translated: CASSMGNSNQPQHF.

This sequence joins TRBV6-5 and TRBJ2-6; D not certain. The germline gives CDR1 MNHEY, CDR2 SVGAGI. CDR3 length: 15 amino acids. The V gene lost 3 bases and the J gene lost 1 base, with 7 bases spanning the gap. The CDR3 here is CASSYQASGANVLTF. CDR3 nucleotide sequence: TGTGCCAGCAGTTATCAAGCTTCTGGGGCCAACGTCCTGACTTTC.

V gene TRBV7-9 combines with J gene TRBJ2-1, with TRBD2 matching over 12 bases. V lost 5 bases to trimming and J lost 7 bases; unmatched junction nucleotides: 9. The CDR3 is 16 amino acids. Germline V gene lookup returns CDR1 SEHNR and CDR2 FQNEAQ (reference sequence). The CDR3 DNA follows: TGTGCCAGCAGCCAACGGGCTAGCGGGAGGGGTAATGAGCAGTTCTTC. This encodes CASSQRASGRGNEQFF.

This chain joins TRBV5-5 and TRBJ1-5; D unresolved. CDR1 is SGHKS and CDR2 is YYEKEE in the germline V gene (reference sequence). Trimming stripped 4 bases from V and 5 bases from J, with 13 bases between. The CDR3 is made up of 14 amino acids. As DNA, the CDR3 is TGTGCCAGCAGCCGCTACTCTTCTGATCAGCCCCAGCATTTT. Residues: CASSRYSSDQPQHF.

V is TRBV4-1 and J is TRBJ2-1; TRBD1 matches at 7 bases. V lost 8 bases, J lost 7 bases, and 17 bases stayed unmatched. Looked up from germline, CDR1 is MGHRA and CDR2 is YSYEKL. This CDR3 region has 16 residues. The CDR3, as DNA: TGCGCCAGCTTAGCGTTACAGGGGCCCGATATGAATGAGCAGTTCTTC. This encodes CASLALQGPDMNEQFF.

This clone was detected a few times. The chain links TRBV5-6 to TRBJ1-5, with D possibly TRBD1 on 6 matching bases. The CDR3 loop spans 16 amino acids. V was cut by 0 bases and J by 5 bases, with 15 bases left in between. The germline V gene has CDR1 SGHDT and CDR2 YYEEEE. DNA for the CDR3: TGTGCCAGCAGCTTGGGGCTGGGGGCGGGTGATCAGCCCCAGCATTTT. Translated, it gives CASSLGLGAGDQPQHF.

This rearrangement joins TRBV18 to TRBJ1-2; D is ambiguous. CDR1 is KGHSH and CDR2 is LQKENI in the germline V gene. V gave up 3 bases and J gave up 8 bases, with 10 bases separating them. The CDR3 is 12 residues long. The CDR3 DNA is TGTGCCAGCTCACCGGGTCAGCGGGGCTACACCTTC. Translating gives CASSPGQRGYTF.

The chain combines TRBV6-1 with TRBJ2-1; 13 bases line up with TRBD2. CDR3 size: 15 residues. Per the germline V gene, CDR1 is MNHNS and CDR2 is SASEGT. The V gene end was trimmed by 8 bases and the J gene end by 9 bases; junction bases not matched to a gene: 10. CDR3 sequence reads: CASGETSGRAGEQFF. For the CDR3, the DNA is TGTGCCAGCGGGGAAACTAGCGGGAGGGCCGGTGAGCAGTTCTTC.